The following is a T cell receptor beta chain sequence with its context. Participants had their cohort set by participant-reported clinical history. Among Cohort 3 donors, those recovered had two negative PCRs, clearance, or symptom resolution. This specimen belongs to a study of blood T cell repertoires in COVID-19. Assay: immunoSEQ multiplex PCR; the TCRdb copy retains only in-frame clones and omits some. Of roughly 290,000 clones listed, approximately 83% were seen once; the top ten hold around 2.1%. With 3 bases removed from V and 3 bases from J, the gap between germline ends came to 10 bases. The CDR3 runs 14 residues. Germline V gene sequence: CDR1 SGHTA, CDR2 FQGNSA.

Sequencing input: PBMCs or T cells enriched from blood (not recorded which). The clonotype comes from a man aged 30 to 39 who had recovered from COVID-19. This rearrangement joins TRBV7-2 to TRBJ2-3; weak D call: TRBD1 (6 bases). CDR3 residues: CASSFLGTTDTQYF. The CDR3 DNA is TGTGCCAGCAGCTTTCTGGGGACAACAGATACGCAGTATTTT.